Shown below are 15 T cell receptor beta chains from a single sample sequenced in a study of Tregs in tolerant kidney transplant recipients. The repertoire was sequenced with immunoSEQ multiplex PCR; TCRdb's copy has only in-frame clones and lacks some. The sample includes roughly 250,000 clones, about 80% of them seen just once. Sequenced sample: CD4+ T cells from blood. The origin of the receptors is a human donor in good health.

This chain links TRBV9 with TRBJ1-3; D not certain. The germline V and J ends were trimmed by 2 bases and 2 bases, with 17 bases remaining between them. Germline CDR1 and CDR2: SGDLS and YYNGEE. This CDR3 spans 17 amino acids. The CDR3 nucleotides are TGTGCCAGCAGCGTCCGGTCCTACGGAGGTACTGGAAACACCATATATTTT. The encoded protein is CASSVRSYGGTGNTIYF.

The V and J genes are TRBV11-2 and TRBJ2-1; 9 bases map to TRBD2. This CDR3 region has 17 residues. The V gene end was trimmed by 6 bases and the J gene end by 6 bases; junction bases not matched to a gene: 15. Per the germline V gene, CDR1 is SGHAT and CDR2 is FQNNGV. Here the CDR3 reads CASRNHFSGRSGNEQFF. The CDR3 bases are TGTGCCAGCAGGAACCATTTTAGCGGGAGATCAGGCAATGAGCAGTTCTTC.

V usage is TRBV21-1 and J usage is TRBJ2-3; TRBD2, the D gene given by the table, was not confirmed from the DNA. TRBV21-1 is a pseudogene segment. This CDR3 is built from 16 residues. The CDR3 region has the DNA TGTGCCAGCAGCAAAGGGCGGGCGATTTTTGCGGATACGCAGTATTTT. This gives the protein CASSKGRAIFADTQYF.

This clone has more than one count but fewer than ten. In nucleotides, the CDR3 is TGTGCCAGCAGTGTCTTTAGGACTAGCGGGAGTACCGGGGAGCTGTTTTTT. This encodes CASSVFRTSGSTGELFF. The J gene is TRBJ2-2, the V gene TRBV25-1; 13 bases agree with TRBD2. V dropped 4 bases and J dropped 5; count of bases not matched to a gene: 7. Germline loops: CDR1 MGHDK, CDR2 SYGVNS. This CDR3 has 17 residues.

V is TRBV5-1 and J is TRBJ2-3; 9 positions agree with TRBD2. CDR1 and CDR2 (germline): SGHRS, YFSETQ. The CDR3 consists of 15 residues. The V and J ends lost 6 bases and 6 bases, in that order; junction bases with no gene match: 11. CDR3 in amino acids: CASKRLAARADTQYF. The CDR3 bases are TGCGCCAGCAAGCGACTAGCGGCCCGGGCGGATACGCAGTATTTT.

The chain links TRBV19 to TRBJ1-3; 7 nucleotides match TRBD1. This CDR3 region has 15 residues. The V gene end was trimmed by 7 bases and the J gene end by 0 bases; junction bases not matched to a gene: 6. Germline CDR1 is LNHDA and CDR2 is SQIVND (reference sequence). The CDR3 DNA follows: TGTGCCAGTACCCTCGACAGGGACTCTGGAAACACCATATATTTT. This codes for CASTLDRDSGNTIYF.

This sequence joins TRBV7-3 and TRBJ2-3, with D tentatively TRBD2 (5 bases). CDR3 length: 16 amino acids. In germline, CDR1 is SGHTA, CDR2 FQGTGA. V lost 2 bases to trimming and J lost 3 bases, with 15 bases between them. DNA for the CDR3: TGTGCCAGCAGCTTAGGCATTAAGACTACGACAGATACGCAGTATTTT. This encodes CASSLGIKTTTDTQYF.

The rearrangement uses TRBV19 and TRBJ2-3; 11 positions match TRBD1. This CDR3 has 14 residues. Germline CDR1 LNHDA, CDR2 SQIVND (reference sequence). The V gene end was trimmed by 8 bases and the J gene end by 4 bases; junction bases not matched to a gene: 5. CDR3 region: CASGPGQGADTQYF. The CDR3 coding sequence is TGTGCCAGTGGACCGGGACAGGGGGCAGATACGCAGTATTTT.

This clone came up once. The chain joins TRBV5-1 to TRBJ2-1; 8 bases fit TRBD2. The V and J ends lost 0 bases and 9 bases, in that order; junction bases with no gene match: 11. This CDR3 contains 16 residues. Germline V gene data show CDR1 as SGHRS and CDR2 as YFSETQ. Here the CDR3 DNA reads TGCGCCAGCAGCTTGGGTAGTGGCGGGAGGCGGGGTGAGCAGTTCTTC. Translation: CASSLGSGGRRGEQFF.

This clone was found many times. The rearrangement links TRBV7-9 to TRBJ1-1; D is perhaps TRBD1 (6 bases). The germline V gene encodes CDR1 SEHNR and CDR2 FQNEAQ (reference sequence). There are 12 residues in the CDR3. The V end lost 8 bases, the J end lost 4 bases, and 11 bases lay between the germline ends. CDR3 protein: CASGGRATEAFF. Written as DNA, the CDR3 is TGTGCCAGCGGGGGGCGCGCCACTGAAGCTTTCTTT.

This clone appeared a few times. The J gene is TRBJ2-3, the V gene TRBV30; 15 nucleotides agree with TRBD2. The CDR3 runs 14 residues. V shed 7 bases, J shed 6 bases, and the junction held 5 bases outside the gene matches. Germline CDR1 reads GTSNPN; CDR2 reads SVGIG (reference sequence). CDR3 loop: CASRTSGGADTQYF. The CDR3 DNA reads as TGTGCCTCGCGGACTAGCGGGGGGGCGGATACGCAGTATTTT. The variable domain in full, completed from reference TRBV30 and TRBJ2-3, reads SQTIHQWPATLVQPVGSPLSLECTVEGTSNPNLYWYRQAAGRGLQLLFYSVGIGQISSEVPQNLSASRPQDRQFILSSKKLLLSDSGFYLCASRTSGGADTQYFGPGTRLTVL.

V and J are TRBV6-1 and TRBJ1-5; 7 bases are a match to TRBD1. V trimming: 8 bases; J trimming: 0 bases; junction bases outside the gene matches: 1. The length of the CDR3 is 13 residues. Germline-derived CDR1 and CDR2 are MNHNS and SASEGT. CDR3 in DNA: TGTGCCAGCTACAGGGGTAGCAATCAGCCCCAGCATTTT. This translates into CASYRGSNQPQHF.

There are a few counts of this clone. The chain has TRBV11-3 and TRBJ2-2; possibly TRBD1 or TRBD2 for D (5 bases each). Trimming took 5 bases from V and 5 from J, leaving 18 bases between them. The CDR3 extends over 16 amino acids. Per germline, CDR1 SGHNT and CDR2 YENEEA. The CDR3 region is CASSQTRGVVTGELFF. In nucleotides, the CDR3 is TGTGCCAGCAGCCAGACCCGAGGGGTTGTAACCGGGGAGCTGTTTTTT.

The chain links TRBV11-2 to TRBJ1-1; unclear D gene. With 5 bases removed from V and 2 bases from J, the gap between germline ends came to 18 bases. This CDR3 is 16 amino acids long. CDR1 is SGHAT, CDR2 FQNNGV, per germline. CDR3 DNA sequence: TGTGCCAGCAGCCACAGCCCGTTTGGTGACAACACTGAAGCTTTCTTT. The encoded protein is CASSHSPFGDNTEAFF.

The CDR3 reads CASGGQASYEQYF. The CDR3 DNA reads as TGTGCCAGTGGGGGACAGGCGTCCTACGAGCAGTACTTC. The chain links TRBV19 to TRBJ2-5; 8 nucleotides line up with TRBD1. The J call may be wrong; the DNA end is better matched by TRBJ2-7. Germline lookup yields CDR1 LNHDA and CDR2 SQIVND (reference sequence). This CDR3 comprises 13 residues.